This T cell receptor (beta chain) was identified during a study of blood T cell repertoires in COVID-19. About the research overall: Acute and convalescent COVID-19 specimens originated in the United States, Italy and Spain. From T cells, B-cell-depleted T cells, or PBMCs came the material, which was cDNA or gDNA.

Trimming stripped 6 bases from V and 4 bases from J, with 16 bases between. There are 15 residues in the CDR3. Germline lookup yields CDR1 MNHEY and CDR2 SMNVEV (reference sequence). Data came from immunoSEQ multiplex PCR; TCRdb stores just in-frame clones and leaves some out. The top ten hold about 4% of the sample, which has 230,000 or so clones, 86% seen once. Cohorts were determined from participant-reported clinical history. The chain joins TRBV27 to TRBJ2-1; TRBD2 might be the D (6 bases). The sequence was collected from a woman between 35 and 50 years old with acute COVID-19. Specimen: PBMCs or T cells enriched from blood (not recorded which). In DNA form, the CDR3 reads TGTGCCAGCAGAACCCATCTGCGGGATTACAATGAGCAGTTCTTC. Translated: CASRTHLRDYNEQFF.